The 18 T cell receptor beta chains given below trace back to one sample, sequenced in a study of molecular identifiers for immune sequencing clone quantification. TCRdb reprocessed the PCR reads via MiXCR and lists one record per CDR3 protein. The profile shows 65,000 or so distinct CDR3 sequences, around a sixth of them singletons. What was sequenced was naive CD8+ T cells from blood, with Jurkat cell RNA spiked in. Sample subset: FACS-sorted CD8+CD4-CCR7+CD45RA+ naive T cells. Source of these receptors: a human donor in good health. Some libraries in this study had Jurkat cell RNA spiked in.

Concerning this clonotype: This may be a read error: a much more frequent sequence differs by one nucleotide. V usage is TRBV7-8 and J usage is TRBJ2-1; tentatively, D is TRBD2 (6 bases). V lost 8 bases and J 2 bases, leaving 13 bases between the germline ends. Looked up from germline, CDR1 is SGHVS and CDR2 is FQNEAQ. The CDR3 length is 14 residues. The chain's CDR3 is CASGVGSPYNEQFF. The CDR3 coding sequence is TGTGCCAGCGGGGTCGGGAGCCCCTACAATGAGCAGTTCTTC. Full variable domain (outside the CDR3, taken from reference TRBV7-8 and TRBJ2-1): GAGVSQSPRYKVAKRGQDVALRCDPISGHVSLFWYQQALGQGPEFLTYFQNEAQLDKSGLPSDRFFAERPEGSVSTLKIQRTQQEDSAVYLCASGVGSPYNEQFFGPGTRLTVL.

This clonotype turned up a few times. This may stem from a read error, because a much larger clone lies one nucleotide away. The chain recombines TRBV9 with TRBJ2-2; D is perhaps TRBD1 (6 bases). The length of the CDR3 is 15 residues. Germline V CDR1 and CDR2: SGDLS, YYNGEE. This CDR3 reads CASSVGTISTGELVF. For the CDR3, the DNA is TGTGCCAGCAGCGTCGGGACAATCTCCACCGGGGAGCTGGTTTTT.

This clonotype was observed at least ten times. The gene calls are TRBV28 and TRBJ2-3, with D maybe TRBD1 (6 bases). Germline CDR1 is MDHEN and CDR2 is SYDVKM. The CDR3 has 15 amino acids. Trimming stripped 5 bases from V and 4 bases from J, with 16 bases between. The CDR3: CASSAPVQGSDTQYF. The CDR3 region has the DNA TGTGCCAGCAGTGCCCCGGTACAGGGTTCAGATACGCAGTATTTT. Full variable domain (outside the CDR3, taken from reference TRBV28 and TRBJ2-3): DVKVTQSSRYLVKRTGEKVFLECVQDMDHENMFWYRQDPGLGLRLIYFSYDVKMKEKGDIPEGYSVSREKKERFSLILESASTNQTSMYLCASSAPVQGSDTQYFGPGTRLTVL.

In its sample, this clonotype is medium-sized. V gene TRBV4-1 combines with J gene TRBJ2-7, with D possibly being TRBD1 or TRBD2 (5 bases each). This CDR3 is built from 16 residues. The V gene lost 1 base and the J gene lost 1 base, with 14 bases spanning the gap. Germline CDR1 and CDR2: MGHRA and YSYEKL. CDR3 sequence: CASSQGPGTASYEQYF. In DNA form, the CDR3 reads TGCGCCAGCAGCCAAGGACCCGGGACCGCTTCCTACGAGCAGTACTTC.

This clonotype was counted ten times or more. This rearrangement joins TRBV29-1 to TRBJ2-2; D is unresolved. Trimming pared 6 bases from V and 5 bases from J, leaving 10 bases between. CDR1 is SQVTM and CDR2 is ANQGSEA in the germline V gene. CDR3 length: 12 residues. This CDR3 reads CSVAIGTGELFF. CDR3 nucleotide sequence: TGCAGCGTCGCAATAGGGACCGGGGAGCTGTTTTTT.

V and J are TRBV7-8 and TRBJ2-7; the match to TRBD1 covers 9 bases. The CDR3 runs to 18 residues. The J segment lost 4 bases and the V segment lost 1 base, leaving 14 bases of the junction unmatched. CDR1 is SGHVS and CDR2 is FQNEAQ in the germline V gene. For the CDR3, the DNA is TGTGCCAGCAGCTTAGATGGCCCCTACGGGACAGGGACTTACGAGCAGTACTTC. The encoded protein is CASSLDGPYGTGTYEQYF.

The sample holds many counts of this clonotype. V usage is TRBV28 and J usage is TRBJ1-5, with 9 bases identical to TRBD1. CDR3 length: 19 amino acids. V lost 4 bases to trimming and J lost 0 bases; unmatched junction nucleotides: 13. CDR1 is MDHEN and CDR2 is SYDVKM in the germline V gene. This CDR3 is CASSSLDGTGPYSNQPQHF. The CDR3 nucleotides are TGTGCCAGCAGTTCATTAGATGGGACAGGGCCTTATAGCAATCAGCCCCAGCATTTT.

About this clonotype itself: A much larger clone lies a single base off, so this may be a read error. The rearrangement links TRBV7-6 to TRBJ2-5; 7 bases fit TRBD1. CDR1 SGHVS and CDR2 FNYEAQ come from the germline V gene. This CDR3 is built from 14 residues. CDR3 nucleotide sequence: TGTGCCAGCAGCTCCTGGGACAGACAAGGGACCCAGTACTTC. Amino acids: CASSSWDRQGTQYF.

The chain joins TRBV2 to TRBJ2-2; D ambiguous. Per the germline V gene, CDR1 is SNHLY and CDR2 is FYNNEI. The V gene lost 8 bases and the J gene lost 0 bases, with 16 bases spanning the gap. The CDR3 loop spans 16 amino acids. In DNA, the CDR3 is TGTGCCAGCTCAGACGCACATGGGCCGAACACCGGGGAGCTGTTTTTT. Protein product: CASSDAHGPNTGELFF. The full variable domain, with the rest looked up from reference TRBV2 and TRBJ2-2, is EPEVTQTPSHQVTQMGQEVILRCVPISNHLYFYWYRQILGQKVEFLVSFYNNEISEKSEIFDDQFSVERPDGSNFTLKIRSTKLEDSAMYFCASSDAHGPNTGELFFGEGSRLTVL.

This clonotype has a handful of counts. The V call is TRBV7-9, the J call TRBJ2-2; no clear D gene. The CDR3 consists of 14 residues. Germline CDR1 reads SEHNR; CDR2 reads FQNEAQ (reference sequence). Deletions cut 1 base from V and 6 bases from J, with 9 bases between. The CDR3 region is CASSLGVAPGELFF. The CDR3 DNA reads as TGTGCCAGCAGCTTAGGAGTAGCTCCCGGGGAGCTGTTTTTT. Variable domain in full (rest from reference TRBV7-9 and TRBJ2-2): DTGVSQNPRHKITKRGQNVTFRCDPISEHNRLYWYRQTLGQGPEFLTYFQNEAQLEKSRLLSDRFSAERPKGSFSTLEIQRTEQGDSAMYLCASSLGVAPGELFFGEGSRLTVL.

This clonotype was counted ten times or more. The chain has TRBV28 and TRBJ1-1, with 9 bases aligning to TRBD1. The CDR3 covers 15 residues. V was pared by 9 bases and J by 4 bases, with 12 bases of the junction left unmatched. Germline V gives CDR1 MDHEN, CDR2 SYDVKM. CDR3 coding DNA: TGTGCCAGTCAACCGACAGGGGGGGAGGGCACTGAAGCTTTCTTT. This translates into CASQPTGGEGTEAFF.

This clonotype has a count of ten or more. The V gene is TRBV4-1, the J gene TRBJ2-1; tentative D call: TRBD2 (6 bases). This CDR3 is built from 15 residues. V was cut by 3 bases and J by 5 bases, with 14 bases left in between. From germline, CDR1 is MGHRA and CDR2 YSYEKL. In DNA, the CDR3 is TGCGCCAGCAGCCAGGGACTCAACAACAACAATGAGCAGTTCTTC. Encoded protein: CASSQGLNNNNEQFF.

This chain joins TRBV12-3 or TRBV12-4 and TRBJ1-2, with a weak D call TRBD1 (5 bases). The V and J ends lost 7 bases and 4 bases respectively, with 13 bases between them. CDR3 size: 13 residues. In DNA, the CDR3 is TGTGCCAGCACCCTGGGGGATGTCTATGGCTACACCTTC. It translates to CASTLGDVYGYTF.

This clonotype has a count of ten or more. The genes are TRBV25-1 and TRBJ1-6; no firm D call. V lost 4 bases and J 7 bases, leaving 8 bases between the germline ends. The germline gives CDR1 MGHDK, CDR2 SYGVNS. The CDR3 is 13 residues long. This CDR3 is CASSVSRNSPLHF. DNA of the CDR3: TGTGCCAGCAGTGTCTCAAGGAATTCACCCCTCCACTTT. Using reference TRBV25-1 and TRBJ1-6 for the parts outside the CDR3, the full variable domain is EADIYQTPRYLVIGTGKKITLECSQTMGHDKMYWYQQDPGMELHLIHYSYGVNSTEKGDLSSESTVSRIRTEHFPLTLESARPSHTSQYLCASSVSRNSPLHFGNGTRLTVT.

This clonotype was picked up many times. This CDR3 reads CATNPTGGGQPQHF. For the CDR3, the DNA is TGTGCCACCAACCCGACAGGGGGTGGTCAGCCCCAGCATTTT. V and J are TRBV6-2 or TRBV6-3 and TRBJ1-5, with TRBD1 identical over 9 bases. V lost 10 bases, J lost 6 bases, and 10 bases stayed unmatched. The CDR3 runs to 14 residues. Looked up from germline, CDR1 is MNHEY and CDR2 is SVGEGT.

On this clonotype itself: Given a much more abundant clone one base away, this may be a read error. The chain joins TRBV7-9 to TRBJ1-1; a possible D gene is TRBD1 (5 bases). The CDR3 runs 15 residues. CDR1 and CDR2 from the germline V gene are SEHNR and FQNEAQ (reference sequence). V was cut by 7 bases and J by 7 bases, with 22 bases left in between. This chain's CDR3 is CASNPLGRGVGEAFF. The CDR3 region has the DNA TGTGCCAGCAACCCCCTGGGACGGGGAGTGGGTGAAGCTTTCTTT.

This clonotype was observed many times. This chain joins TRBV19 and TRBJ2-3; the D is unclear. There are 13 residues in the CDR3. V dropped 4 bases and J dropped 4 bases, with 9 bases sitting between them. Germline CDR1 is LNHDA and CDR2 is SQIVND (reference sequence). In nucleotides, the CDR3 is TGTGCCAGTAGTACTTCTAGGGCAGATACGCAGTATTTT. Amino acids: CASSTSRADTQYF. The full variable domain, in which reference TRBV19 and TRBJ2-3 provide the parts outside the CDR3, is DGGITQSPKYLFRKEGQNVTLSCEQNLNHDAMYWYRQDPGQGLRLIYYSQIVNDFQKGDIAEGYSVSREKKESFPLTVTSAQKNPTAFYLCASSTSRADTQYFGPGTRLTVL.

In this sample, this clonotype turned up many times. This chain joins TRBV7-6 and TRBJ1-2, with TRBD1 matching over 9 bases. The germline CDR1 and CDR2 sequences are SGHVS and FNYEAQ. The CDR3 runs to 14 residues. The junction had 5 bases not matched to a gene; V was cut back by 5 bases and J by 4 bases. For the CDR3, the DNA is TGTGCCAGCAGCGACGGACAGGGGTCCTATGGCTACACCTTC. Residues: CASSDGQGSYGYTF.